The next 29 T cell receptor beta chains were all read from a single sample in a study of CD8 T cells in Susac syndrome. Random hexamers were used to reverse transcribe roughly 0.45 to 1 ug of RNA. Each CDR3 protein gets one entry after TCRdb re-called the immunoSEQ multiplex PCR reads with MiXCR. The sample holds under 200,000 distinct CDR3 sequences; roughly nine tenths are singletons and the top ten take 0.085% to 0.1%. The sequenced sample was CD4+ T cells from PBMCs. These receptors originate from a human donor with Susac syndrome.

This chain links TRBV20-1 with TRBJ2-5, with 8 bases matching TRBD1. This CDR3 has 16 residues. Germline values: CDR1 DFQATT, CDR2 SNEGSKA (reference sequence). The J segment lost 1 base and the V segment lost 3 bases, leaving 10 bases of the junction unmatched. The CDR3 DNA reads as TGCAGTGCTAGCGACGATGGGACAGGCAGCCAAGAGACCCAGTACTTC. It yields the protein CSASDDGTGSQETQYF.

The V gene is TRBV12-3 or TRBV12-4, the J gene TRBJ1-5; D call uncertain. This CDR3 spans 12 amino acids. V was shortened by 6 bases and J by 7 bases, with 10 bases between the two germline ends. The CDR3 loop is CASRHQQQPQHF. The CDR3 nucleotides are TGTGCCAGCAGACACCAACAGCAGCCCCAGCATTTT.

V and J are TRBV5-1 and TRBJ1-2; 9 positions agree with TRBD1. This CDR3 is 23 amino acids long. The germline V gene encodes CDR1 SGHRS and CDR2 YFSETQ. Losses at the gene ends were 1 base for V and 4 bases for J; bases not matched to a gene: 29. In DNA, the CDR3 is TGCGCCAGCAGCTTGTTTTTGCGGAAACTAACCGGGACAGGGAAACCTGCACTCTATGGCTACACCTTC. It translates to CASSLFLRKLTGTGKPALYGYTF.

In nucleotides, the CDR3 is TGCAGTGCGCCTACGACGACAGGGCCCCAGCATTTT. This encodes CSAPTTTGPQHF. J is TRBJ1-5 and V is TRBV20-1, with D tentatively TRBD1 (6 bases). The CDR3 extends over 12 amino acids. The V end lost 6 bases, the J end lost 9 bases, and 15 bases lay between the germline ends. Germline V CDR1 and CDR2: DFQATT, SNEGSKA (reference sequence).

The CDR3 loop is CASSPGFDTQYF. DNA for the CDR3: TGTGCCAGCAGCCCAGGTTTCGATACGCAGTATTTT. The rearrangement links TRBV5-5 to TRBJ2-3; D call uncertain. Germline V gene data show CDR1 as SGHKS and CDR2 as YYEKEE (reference sequence). Trimming removed 4 bases at V and 6 bases at J, with 9 bases between. The CDR3 contains 12 residues.

J is TRBJ1-2 and V is TRBV3-1; tentatively, D is TRBD1 (5 bases). Germline assignment: CDR1 LGHDT and CDR2 YNNKEL (reference sequence). The CDR3 contains 16 residues. The V gene lost 3 bases and the J gene lost 4 bases, with 18 bases spanning the gap. Here the CDR3 DNA reads TGTGCCAGCAGCCACCCGACACACGGGGGGACCTATGGCTACACCTTC. Translated: CASSHPTHGGTYGYTF.

The V and J genes are TRBV5-1 and TRBJ1-6; 10 bases are a match to TRBD1. The length of the CDR3 is 14 residues. V lost 6 bases to trimming and J lost 8 bases; unmatched junction nucleotides: 5. CDR1 and CDR2 (germline): SGHRS, YFSETQ. The CDR3 is CASNPGQGHSPLHF. In DNA, the CDR3 is TGCGCCAGCAACCCGGGACAGGGGCATTCACCCCTCCACTTT.

This clonotype came up a few times. The chain carries TRBV9 and TRBJ1-1; D gene unclear. Looked up from germline, CDR1 is SGDLS and CDR2 is YYNGEE. Trimming stripped 0 bases from V and 0 bases from J, with 12 bases between. CDR3 length: 16 amino acids. The CDR3 protein is CASSVASGRLNTEAFF. The CDR3 nucleotides are TGTGCCAGCAGCGTAGCGTCAGGCAGATTGAACACTGAAGCTTTCTTT.

The chain employs TRBV5-1 and TRBJ1-4; maybe TRBD1 (6 bases). With 3 bases removed from V and 5 bases from J, the gap between germline ends came to 17 bases. CDR3 length equals 16 residues. CDR1 is SGHRS and CDR2 is YFSETQ in the germline V gene. CDR3 sequence (DNA): TGCGCCAGCAGCTCGGCGTCAGGGGCCGGGAATGAAAAACTGTTTTTT. Protein: CASSSASGAGNEKLFF.

This clonotype was seen once. One end of the junction varies from germline; a read error may be responsible. V usage is TRBV7-7 and J usage is TRBJ2-3; D perhaps matches TRBD1 (6 bases). CDR1 and CDR2 (germline): SSHAT, FNYEAQ (reference sequence). The CDR3 has 14 residues. CDR3 nucleotides: TGTGCTAGCAGCCAGGGGCGGTCCACAGATACGCAGTATTTT. Protein sequence: CASSQGRSTDTQYF.

CDR3 region: CASRDGGTGYGYTF. The CDR3, as DNA: TGTGCCAGCAGAGATGGGGGGACGGGCTATGGCTACACCTTC. The rearrangement uses TRBV28 and TRBJ1-2, with D maybe TRBD1 (5 bases). The germline V gene encodes CDR1 MDHEN and CDR2 SYDVKM. With 6 bases removed from V and 4 bases from J, the gap between germline ends came to 15 bases. This CDR3 spans 14 amino acids.

This sequence joins TRBV5-6 and TRBJ1-1; D unresolved. CDR1 SGHDT and CDR2 YYEEEE come from the germline V gene. V gave up 0 bases and J gave up 4 bases, with 13 bases separating them. This CDR3 is 15 amino acids long. The CDR3 bases are TGTGCCAGCAGCTTGGAAGGGCGTGAAGGCACTGAAGCTTTCTTT. It yields the protein CASSLEGREGTEAFF. Full variable domain (missing parts from reference TRBV5-6 and TRBJ1-1): DAGVTQSPTHLIKTRGQQVTLRCSPKSGHDTVSWYQQALGQGPQFIFQYYEEEERQRGNFPDRFSGHQFPNYSSELNVNALLLGDSALYLCASSLEGREGTEAFFGQGTRLTVV.

CDR3 region: CASSPRGYQETQYF. As DNA, the CDR3 is TGTGCCAGCAGCCCCAGAGGATACCAAGAGACCCAGTACTTC. V usage is TRBV11-2 and J usage is TRBJ2-5; D not resolved. Trimming removed 5 bases from V and 0 bases from J, with 10 bases in between. There are 14 residues in the CDR3. Germline V lookup: CDR1 SGHAT, CDR2 FQNNGV.

This clonotype was seen a few times. The chain combines TRBV7-2 with TRBJ2-5; 11 bases align to TRBD1. Trimming took 5 bases from V and 5 from J; bases not matched to a gene: 10. The CDR3 is 16 residues long. Germline loops: CDR1 SGHTA, CDR2 FQGNSA. The CDR3 DNA is TGTGCCAGCAGCCCGCCGGACAGGGGGCTTTGGGAGACCCAGTACTTC. Translated, it gives CASSPPDRGLWETQYF.

V usage is TRBV7-9 and J usage is TRBJ1-2; D remains ambiguous. The germline V and J ends were trimmed by 1 base and 3 bases, with 12 bases remaining between them. The CDR3 runs to 15 residues. Germline V gene sequence: CDR1 SEHNR, CDR2 FQNEAQ (reference sequence). The CDR3 here is CASSLGQATDYGYTF. For the CDR3, the DNA is TGTGCCAGCAGCTTAGGGCAGGCAACCGACTATGGCTACACCTTC. Full variable domain (rest looked up from reference TRBV7-9 and TRBJ1-2): DTGVSQNPRHKITKRGQNVTFRCDPISEHNRLYWYRQTLGQGPEFLTYFQNEAQLEKSRLLSDRFSAERPKGSFSTLEIQRTEQGDSAMYLCASSLGQATDYGYTFGSGTRLTVV.

V and J are TRBV12-3 or TRBV12-4 and TRBJ2-2; 9 nucleotides agree with TRBD1. This CDR3 comprises 15 residues. Trimming removed 5 bases from V and 5 bases from J; junction bases left unmatched: 6. The CDR3 nucleotides are TGTGCCAGCAGTCTGACAGGGGGGGAAACCGGGGAGCTGTTTTTT. As protein: CASSLTGGETGELFF.

V and J are TRBV18 and TRBJ1-1; 7 positions agree with TRBD1. V lost 6 bases, J lost 4 bases, and 11 bases stayed unmatched. This CDR3 spans 15 amino acids. In germline, CDR1 is KGHSH, CDR2 LQKENI. CDR3 sequence: CASSPPAGGLTEAFF. In DNA form, the CDR3 reads TGTGCCAGCTCCCCCCCGGCAGGGGGGCTCACTGAAGCTTTCTTT.

This rearrangement joins TRBV7-2 to TRBJ1-1; D gene unclear. There are 15 residues in the CDR3. The V gene's germline CDR1 is SGHTA and CDR2 FQGNSA. Trimming shortened V by 2 bases and J by 2 bases, and 12 bases separated the two germline ends. The CDR3 reads CASSLTMQTNTEAFF. Written as DNA, the CDR3 is TGTGCCAGCAGCTTAACGATGCAAACAAACACTGAAGCTTTCTTT.

V and J are TRBV28 and TRBJ1-2; TRBD1 is a possible D gene (5 bases). The V and J ends lost 1 base and 8 bases respectively, with 14 bases between them. CDR3 size: 14 residues. Germline loops: CDR1 MDHEN, CDR2 SYDVKM. Here the CDR3 reads CASSLFGGSGGYTF. The CDR3 region has the DNA TGTGCCAGCAGTTTATTCGGGGGTTCAGGAGGCTACACCTTC.

This chain joins TRBV3-1 and TRBJ2-3, with TRBD2 matching over 11 bases. The length of the CDR3 is 17 residues. Germline trimming cut 6 bases from V and 6 bases from J; bases unmatched to any gene: 14. Germline values: CDR1 LGHDT, CDR2 YNNKEL (reference sequence). The CDR3 here is CASSSTPMTSGMDTQYF. DNA for the CDR3: TGTGCCAGCAGTTCTACTCCGATGACTAGCGGGATGGATACGCAGTATTTT.

This chain links TRBV7-9 with TRBJ1-2, with D unclear. The CDR3 sequence is 14 residues long. The V gene's germline CDR1 is SEHNR and CDR2 FQNEAQ (reference sequence). Between the trimmed V and J ends, which lost 0 bases and 1 base, there was a span of 6 bases. The CDR3 region is CASSLAPDNYGYTF. The CDR3 nucleotides read TGTGCCAGCAGCTTAGCTCCGGATAACTATGGCTACACCTTC.

The chain carries TRBV13 and TRBJ2-7, with 7 bases matching TRBD1. The CDR3 loop spans 16 amino acids. V shed 0 bases and J 2 bases; nucleotides not matched to a gene: 7. Germline lookup yields CDR1 PRHDT and CDR2 FYEKMQ (reference sequence). This CDR3 reads CASSLGTDRDAYEQYF. The DNA of the CDR3 is TGTGCCAGCAGCTTAGGCACAGACAGGGACGCCTACGAGCAGTACTTC.

This clonotype was observed once. V is TRBV7-9 and J is TRBJ2-1; the D gene could be TRBD1 or TRBD2 (5 bases each). The V and J ends lost 2 bases and 7 bases respectively, with 9 bases between them. Per germline, CDR1 SEHNR and CDR2 FQNEAQ (reference sequence). The CDR3 length is 13 residues. CDR3 in DNA: TGTGCCAGCAGCTTACACGGGGCGAATGAGCAGTTCTTC. Protein sequence: CASSLHGANEQFF.

This chain connects TRBV3-1 to TRBJ2-2, with D possibly TRBD2 on 6 matching bases. The ends were cut back, 1 base at V and 7 bases at J, with 7 bases in the middle. Germline CDR1 LGHDT, CDR2 YNNKEL (reference sequence). The CDR3 sequence is 13 residues long. The CDR3 is CASSQGLVGELFF. The CDR3 DNA is TGTGCCAGCAGCCAAGGACTAGTCGGGGAGCTGTTTTTT.

V gene TRBV19 combines with J gene TRBJ2-7; 7 bases line up with TRBD1. The V and J ends lost 3 bases and 1 base, in that order; junction bases with no gene match: 9. The CDR3 loop spans 16 amino acids. Germline CDR1 LNHDA, CDR2 SQIVND (reference sequence). DNA of the CDR3: TGTGCCAGTAGTATTAGGTGGGACAGCAATTCCTACGAGCAGTACTTC. Translating gives CASSIRWDSNSYEQYF.

The rearrangement uses TRBV5-1 and TRBJ2-7, with 7 bases that match TRBD2. After removal of 6 bases from V and 0 bases from J, the junction contained 9 bases not matched to a gene. There are 15 residues in the CDR3. Germline V gives CDR1 SGHRS, CDR2 YFSETQ. The CDR3 sequence: CASTDGGGLSYEQYF. As DNA, the CDR3 is TGCGCCAGCACCGATGGCGGGGGTCTCTCCTACGAGCAGTACTTC.

The chain uses TRBV28 and TRBJ1-6; 7 positions agree with TRBD1. Germline V gives CDR1 MDHEN, CDR2 SYDVKM. The CDR3 extends over 15 amino acids. Losses at the gene ends were 3 bases for V and 6 bases for J; bases not matched to a gene: 5. The CDR3 nucleotides read TGTGCCAGCAGTTTCGGACAGGCGACTAATTCACCCCTCCACTTT. It encodes CASSFGQATNSPLHF.

V and J are TRBV19 and TRBJ2-1; the match to TRBD2 covers 13 bases. Germline V CDR1 and CDR2: LNHDA, SQIVND (reference sequence). This CDR3 has 18 amino acids. J gave up 6 bases and V 4 bases, and 12 bases lay outside the gene matches. CDR3 nucleotides: TGTGCCAGTAGTACCACATCACCGGGACTAGCGGGGCGCAATGAGCAGTTCTTC. It specifies CASSTTSPGLAGRNEQFF.

The chain has TRBV2 and TRBJ2-7, with TRBD2 matching over 14 bases. Germline loops: CDR1 SNHLY, CDR2 FYNNEI. With 5 bases clipped from V and 5 bases from J, the junction kept 8 bases outside the gene matches. The CDR3 extends over 16 amino acids. CDR3 protein: CASSFRGLAGENEQYF. CDR3 nucleotide sequence: TGTGCCAGCAGTTTTAGGGGACTAGCGGGGGAGAACGAGCAGTACTTC.